In its sample, the clone carrying this T cell receptor beta chain was seen a few times. The data stem from a study of patients and donors after allogeneic stem cell transplantation. TCRdb analysed the RT-PCR reads with MiXCR anew, one entry per CDR3 protein. The table lists approximately 200,000 distinct CDR3 sequences, 41% of them singletons. The CDR3 is 16 residues long. Germline trimming cut 0 bases from V and 5 bases from J; bases unmatched to any gene: 6. From germline, CDR1 is LGHNA and CDR2 YSLEER. Source material: blood, either unsorted or a sorted T cell fraction (not recorded which). The origin of this receptor is a human donor who was either an allogeneic HSCT recipient or a stem cell or donor lymphocyte infusion donor (not recorded which). It is not recorded whose cells these are; they may come from a transplant donor. The V call is TRBV4-3, the J call TRBJ1-1; 10 nucleotides align to TRBD1. The CDR3 is CASSQDGGQGFTEAFF. CDR3 nucleotides: TGCGCCAGCAGCCAAGATGGGGGACAGGGGTTTACTGAAGCTTTCTTT.